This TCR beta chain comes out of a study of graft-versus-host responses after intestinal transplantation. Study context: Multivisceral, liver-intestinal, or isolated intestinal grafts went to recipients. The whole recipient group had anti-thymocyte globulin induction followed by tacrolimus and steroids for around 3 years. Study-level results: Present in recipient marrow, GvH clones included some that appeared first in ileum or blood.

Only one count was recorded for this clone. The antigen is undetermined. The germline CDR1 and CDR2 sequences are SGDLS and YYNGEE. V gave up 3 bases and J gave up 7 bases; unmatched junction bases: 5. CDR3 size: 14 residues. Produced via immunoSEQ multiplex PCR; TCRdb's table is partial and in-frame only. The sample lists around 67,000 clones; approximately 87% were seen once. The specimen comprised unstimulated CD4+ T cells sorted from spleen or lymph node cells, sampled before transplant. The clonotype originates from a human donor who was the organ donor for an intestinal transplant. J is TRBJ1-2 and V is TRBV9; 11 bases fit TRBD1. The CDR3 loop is CASSAEDRGLGYTF. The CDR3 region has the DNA TGTGCCAGCAGCGCAGAGGACAGGGGGCTTGGCTACACCTTC.